The source of this TCR beta chain is a study of blood T cell repertoires in COVID-19 (dated by TCRdb to 2020 to 2021). Notes on the research overall: The collaborator samples originated in the United States, Italy and Spain and spanned the acute and convalescent phases of COVID-19. The prospective study material was composed of cDNA or gDNA derived from T cells, B-cell-depleted T cells, or PBMCs. Deeply sampled blood TCRbeta repertoires from subjects exposed to, actively infected with, or recovered from COVID-19 were included in the dataset. The repertoires were made available in a free public database intended to serve as a resource for research on the immune response to SARS-CoV-2. The samples were drawn from two sources: the first 160 participants of the ongoing ImmuneRACE study, and 1,200 or so subjects contributed by 6 global collaborators. A de-identified subject ID, COVID-19 status, age in years and sex were almost always included in the sample metadata. Where available, HLA class I and class II types were obtained from metadata supplied by the sample provider rather than from assay-based typing. Study-wide conclusions, independent of this receptor: The amount of clinical and demographic metadata varied by source and participant and was provided uncurated.

The collaborating institutions used their own protocols to collect whole blood in K2EDTA tubes. For TCRbeta analysis, collaborators shipped samples in one of three forms: frozen whole blood, isolated PBMCs, or DNA extracted from either of those sample types. TCRbeta CDR3 regions were amplified from genomic DNA by means of the immunoSEQ Assay, a bias-controlled multiplex PCR. On the study's bioinformatics: The number of nucleated cells in each sample was estimated from the amplification of reference gene primers within the assay. To quantify the absolute abundance of each unique TCRbeta CDR3 rearrangement, sequence reads were collapsed and filtered. For each sample, productive Simpson clonality was calculated by taking the square root of Simpson's diversity index across productive rearrangements. What TCRdb holds here is the immuneACCESS table cut down to in-frame rearrangements. Part of the clones is not present; checked against another copy, under half of the missing clones reflect an unresolved V gene, and the others are unexplained. That table furnishes V, J and clone size, whereas the DNA furnished D and trimming. The table for this sample lists hundreds of thousands of clones; 80% to 90% of them were counted only once. The biggest ten clones account for around 0.89% of the sample.

Taken from cysteine to phenylalanine, the CDR3 has 12 residues. The kept DNA is CDR3 alone, 36 bases in frame from the first base. From a lookup of the germline V gene, CDR1 and CDR2 are SGDLS and YYNGEE. Trimming removed 6 bases from V and 6 bases from J, leaving 12 bases between the germline ends. Regarding this clone: It lacks a known antigen. No base-level quality is on record; no much larger clone is a single base apart.

The V gene is TRBV9 and the J gene is TRBJ1-2; a tentative D call is TRBD1 (6 bases match). The sequenced material came from peripheral blood. The TCR was taken from a man aged 40-55 years with acute or convalescent COVID-19. The sequence in DNA is TGTGCCAGCACGACAGGCGCCCATGGCTACACCTTC. Its amino acids are CASTTGAHGYTF.